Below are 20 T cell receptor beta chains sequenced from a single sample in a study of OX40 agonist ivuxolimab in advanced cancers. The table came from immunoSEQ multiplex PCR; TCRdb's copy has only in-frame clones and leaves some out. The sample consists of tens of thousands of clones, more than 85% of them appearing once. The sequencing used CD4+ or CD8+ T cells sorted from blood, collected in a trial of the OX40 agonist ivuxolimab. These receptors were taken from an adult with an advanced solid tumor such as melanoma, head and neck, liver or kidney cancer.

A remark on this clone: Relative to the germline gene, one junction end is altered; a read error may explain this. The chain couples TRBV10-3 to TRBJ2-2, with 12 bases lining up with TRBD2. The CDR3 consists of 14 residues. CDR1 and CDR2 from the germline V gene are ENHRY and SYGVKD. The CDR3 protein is CASRTSGNAGELFF. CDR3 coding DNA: TGTGCCTCTCGGACTAGCGGGAACGCCGGGGAGCTGTTTTTT.

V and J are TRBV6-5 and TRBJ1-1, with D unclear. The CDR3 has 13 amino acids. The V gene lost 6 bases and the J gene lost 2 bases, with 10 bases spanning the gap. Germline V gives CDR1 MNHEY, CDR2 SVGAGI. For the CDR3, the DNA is TGTGCCAGCAGCCGGGTCATTAACACTGAAGCTTTCTTT. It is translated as CASSRVINTEAFF.

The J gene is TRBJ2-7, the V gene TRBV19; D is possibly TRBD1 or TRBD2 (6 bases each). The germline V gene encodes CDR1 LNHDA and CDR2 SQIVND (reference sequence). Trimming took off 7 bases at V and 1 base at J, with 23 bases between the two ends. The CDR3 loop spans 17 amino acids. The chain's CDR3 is CASTKRAGRGGSYEQYF. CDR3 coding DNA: TGTGCCAGTACCAAACGGGCGGGCAGGGGAGGATCCTACGAGCAGTACTTC.

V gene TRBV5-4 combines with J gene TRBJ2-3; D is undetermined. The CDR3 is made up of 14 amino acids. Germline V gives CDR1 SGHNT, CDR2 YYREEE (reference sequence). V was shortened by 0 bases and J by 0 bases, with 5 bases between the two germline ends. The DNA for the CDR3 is TGTGCCAGCAGCTTGGAAGTCAGCACAGATACGCAGTATTTT. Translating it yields CASSLEVSTDTQYF.

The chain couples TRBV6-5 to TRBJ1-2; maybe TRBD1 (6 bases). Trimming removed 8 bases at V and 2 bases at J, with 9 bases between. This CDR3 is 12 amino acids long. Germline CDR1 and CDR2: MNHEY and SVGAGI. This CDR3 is CASDQGNYGYTF. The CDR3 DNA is TGTGCCAGCGACCAGGGGAACTATGGCTACACCTTC.

In nucleotides, the CDR3 is TGTGCCAGCACCCGAGGTAGAGGACAGGGAAGGACTGAAGCTTTCTTT. Amino acid sequence: CASTRGRGQGRTEAFF. The chain is built from TRBV28 and TRBJ1-1; TRBD1 agrees at 8 bases. The germline gives CDR1 MDHEN, CDR2 SYDVKM. The length of the CDR3 is 16 residues. After removal of 7 bases from V and 5 bases from J, the junction contained 15 bases not matched to a gene.

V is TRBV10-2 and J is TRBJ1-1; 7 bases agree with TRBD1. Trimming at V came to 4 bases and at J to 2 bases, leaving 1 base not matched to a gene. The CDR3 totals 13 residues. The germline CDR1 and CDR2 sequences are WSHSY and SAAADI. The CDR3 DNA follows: TGCGCCAGCAGTGGACAGGGAAACACTGAAGCTTTCTTT. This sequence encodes CASSGQGNTEAFF.

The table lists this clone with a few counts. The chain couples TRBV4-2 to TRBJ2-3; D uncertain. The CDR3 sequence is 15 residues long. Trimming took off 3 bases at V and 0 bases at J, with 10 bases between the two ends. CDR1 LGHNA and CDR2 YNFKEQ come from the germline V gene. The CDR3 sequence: CASSQGRASTDTQYF. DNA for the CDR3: TGTGCCAGCAGCCAGGGTAGAGCTAGCACAGATACGCAGTATTTT.

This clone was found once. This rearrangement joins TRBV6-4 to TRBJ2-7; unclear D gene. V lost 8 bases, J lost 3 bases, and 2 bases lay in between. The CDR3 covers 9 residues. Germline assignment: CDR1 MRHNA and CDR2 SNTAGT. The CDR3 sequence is CASGYEQYF. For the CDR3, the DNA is TGTGCCAGCGGCTACGAGCAGTACTTC.

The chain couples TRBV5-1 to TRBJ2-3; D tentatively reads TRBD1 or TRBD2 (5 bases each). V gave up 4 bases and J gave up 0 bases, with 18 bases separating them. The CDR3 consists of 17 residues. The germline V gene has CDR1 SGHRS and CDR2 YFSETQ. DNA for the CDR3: TGCGCCAGCAGCCAAGACTTAGGGACGGCTAGCACAGATACGCAGTATTTT. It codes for CASSQDLGTASTDTQYF.

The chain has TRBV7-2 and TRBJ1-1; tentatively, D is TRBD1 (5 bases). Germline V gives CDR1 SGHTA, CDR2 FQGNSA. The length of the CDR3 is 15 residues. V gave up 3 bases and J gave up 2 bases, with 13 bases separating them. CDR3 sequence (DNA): TGTGCCAGCAGCTTGAGGGACCTCTCTAACACTGAAGCTTTCTTT. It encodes CASSLRDLSNTEAFF.

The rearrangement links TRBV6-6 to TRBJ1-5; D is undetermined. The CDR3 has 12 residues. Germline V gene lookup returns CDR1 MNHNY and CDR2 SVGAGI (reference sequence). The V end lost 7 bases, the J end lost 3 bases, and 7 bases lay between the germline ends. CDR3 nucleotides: TGTGCCAGCACCCGGGACAATCAGCCCCAGCATTTT. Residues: CASTRDNQPQHF.

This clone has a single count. CDR3 DNA: TGTGCCAGCTCACCACCCCAAACCACCTACGAGCAGTACTTC. The encoded protein is CASSPPQTTYEQYF. V usage is TRBV18 and J usage is TRBJ2-5; D remains unclear. The DNA matches TRBJ2-7 better at its end, which makes the J call doubtful. Germline values: CDR1 KGHSH, CDR2 LQKENI. The CDR3 totals 14 residues.

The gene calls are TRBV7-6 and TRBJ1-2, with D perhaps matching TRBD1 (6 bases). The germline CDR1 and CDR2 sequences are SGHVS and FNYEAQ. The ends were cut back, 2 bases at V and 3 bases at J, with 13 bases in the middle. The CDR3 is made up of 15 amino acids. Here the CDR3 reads CASSLYTGNHYGYTF. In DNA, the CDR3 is TGTGCCAGCAGCTTATATACAGGGAACCACTATGGCTACACCTTC.

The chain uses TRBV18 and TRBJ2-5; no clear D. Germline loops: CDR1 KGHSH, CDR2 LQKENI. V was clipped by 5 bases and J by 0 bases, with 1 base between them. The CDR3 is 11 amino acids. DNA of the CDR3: TGTGCCAGCTCATACCAAGAGACCCAGTACTTC. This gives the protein CASSYQETQYF.

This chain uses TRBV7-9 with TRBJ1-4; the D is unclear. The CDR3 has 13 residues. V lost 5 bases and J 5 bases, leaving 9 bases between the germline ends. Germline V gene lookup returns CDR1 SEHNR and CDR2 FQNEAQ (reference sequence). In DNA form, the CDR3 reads TGTGCCAGCAGCGCGACCTCAAATGAAAAACTGTTTTTT. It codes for CASSATSNEKLFF.

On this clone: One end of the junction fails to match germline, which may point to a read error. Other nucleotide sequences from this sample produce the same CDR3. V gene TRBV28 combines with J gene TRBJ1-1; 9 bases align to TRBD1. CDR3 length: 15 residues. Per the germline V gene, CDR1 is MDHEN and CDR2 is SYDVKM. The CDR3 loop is CASSAQQGATGEAFF. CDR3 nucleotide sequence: TGCGCCAGCAGTGCCCAACAGGGGGCCACGGGTGAAGCTTTCTTT.

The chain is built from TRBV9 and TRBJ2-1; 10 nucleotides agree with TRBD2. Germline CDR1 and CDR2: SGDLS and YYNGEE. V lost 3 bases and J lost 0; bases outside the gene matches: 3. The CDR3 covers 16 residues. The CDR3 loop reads CASSASSGSSYNEQFF. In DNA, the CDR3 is TGTGCCAGCAGCGCCTCTAGCGGGAGCTCCTACAATGAGCAGTTCTTC.

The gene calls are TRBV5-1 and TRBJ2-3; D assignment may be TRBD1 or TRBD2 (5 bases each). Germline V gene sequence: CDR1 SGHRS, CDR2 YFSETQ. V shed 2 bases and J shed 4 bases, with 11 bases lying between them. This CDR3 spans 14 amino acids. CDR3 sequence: CASSFQGDPDTQYF. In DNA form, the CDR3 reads TGCGCCAGCAGCTTTCAGGGAGATCCAGATACGCAGTATTTT.

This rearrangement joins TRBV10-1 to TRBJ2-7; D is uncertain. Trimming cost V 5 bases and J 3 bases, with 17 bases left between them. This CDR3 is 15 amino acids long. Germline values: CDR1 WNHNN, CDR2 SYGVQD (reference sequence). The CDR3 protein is CASSSSADLFYEQYF. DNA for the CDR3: TGCGCCAGCAGTTCCTCGGCCGATCTCTTCTACGAGCAGTACTTC.